This TCR beta chain was recorded in a study of blood T cell repertoires in COVID-19. Background on the study: Both acute and convalescent COVID-19 samples were obtained from the United States, Italy and Spain.

The repertoire was sequenced with immunoSEQ multiplex PCR; TCRdb's copy has only in-frame clones and lacks some. The data show about 240,000 clones, with over 80% seen just once and just over 2.5% held by the top ten. The CDR3 extends over 15 amino acids. The V end was cut by 3 bases, the J end by 4 bases, with 15 bases between. Germline CDR1 SEHNR, CDR2 FQNEAQ (reference sequence). Ages ranged from about 18 to 100 years, with residence in about 24 US areas. The sample consisted of PBMCs or T cells enriched from blood (not recorded which). The V and J genes are TRBV7-9 and TRBJ1-1; D remains unclear. The receptor's source is a woman aged 30 to 39 with acute COVID-19. The chain's CDR3 is CASSLGSRAVTEAFF. The DNA for the CDR3 is TGTGCCAGCAGCTTGGGGTCGAGGGCCGTCACTGAAGCTTTCTTT.